This entry features one T cell receptor beta chain sequence. This record belongs to a study of blood T cell repertoires in COVID-19. Clones were sequenced by immunoSEQ multiplex PCR, and TCRdb holds only the in-frame ones, with some missing. This table has about 200,000 clones, roughly 89% appearing once. This CDR3 is 15 amino acids long. Germline CDR1 is SGDLS and CDR2 is YYNGEE. The V gene lost 4 bases and the J gene lost 7 bases, with 15 bases spanning the gap. The sample was peripheral blood. The chain links TRBV9 to TRBJ1-6, with D unclear. The source is a man aged 30 to 45 who had recovered from COVID-19. The CDR3 region is CASSPPGGENSPLHF. CDR3 bases: TGTGCCAGCAGCCCACCAGGTGGGGAGAATTCACCCCTCCACTTT.